Reported below is one T cell receptor beta chain. The data are from a study of T cell responses to AZD1222 COVID-19 vaccine. CDR3 length equals 15 residues. V gave up 6 bases and J gave up 1 base, with 12 bases separating them. Germline V gene data show CDR1 as LNHDA and CDR2 as SQIVND (reference sequence). The method was immunoSEQ multiplex PCR; TCRdb's version includes in-frame clones alone and lacks a portion of them. Here the sample spans roughly 260,000 clones, approximately 95% being singletons. The rearrangement links TRBV19 to TRBJ2-2; D ambiguous. The sample consisted of peripheral blood, taken on day 0 of AZD1222 vaccination. The TCR comes from an adult in good health. CDR3 in amino acids: CASRSLLLNTGELFF. CDR3 DNA: TGTGCCAGTAGATCCCTGCTATTGAACACCGGGGAGCTGTTTTTT.